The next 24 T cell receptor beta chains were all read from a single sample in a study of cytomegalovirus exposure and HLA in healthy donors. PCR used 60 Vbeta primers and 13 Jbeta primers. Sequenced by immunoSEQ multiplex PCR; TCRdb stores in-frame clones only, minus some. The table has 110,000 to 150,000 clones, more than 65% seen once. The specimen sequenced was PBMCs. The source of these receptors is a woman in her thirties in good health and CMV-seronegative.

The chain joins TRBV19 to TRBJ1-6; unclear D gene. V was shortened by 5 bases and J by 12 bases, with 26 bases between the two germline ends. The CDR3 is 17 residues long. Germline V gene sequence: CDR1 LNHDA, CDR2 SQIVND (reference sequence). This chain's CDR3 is CASSPRRQEGTLKPLHF. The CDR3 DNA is TGTGCCAGTAGTCCGCGACGGCAGGAGGGCACCCTTAAACCCCTCCACTTT.

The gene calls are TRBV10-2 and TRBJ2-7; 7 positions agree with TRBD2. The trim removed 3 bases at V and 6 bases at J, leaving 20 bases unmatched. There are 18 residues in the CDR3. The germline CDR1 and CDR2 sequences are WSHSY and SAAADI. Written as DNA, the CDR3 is TGCGCCAGCAGTGACCCCTTTCAGTCAGGGAGGGCAGTTTCCGAGCAGTACTTC. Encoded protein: CASSDPFQSGRAVSEQYF.

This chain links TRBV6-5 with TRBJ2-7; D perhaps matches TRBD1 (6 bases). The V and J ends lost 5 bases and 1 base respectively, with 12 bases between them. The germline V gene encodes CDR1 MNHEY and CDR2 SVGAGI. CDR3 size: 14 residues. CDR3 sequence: CASSRTQGSYEQYF. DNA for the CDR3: TGTGCCAGCAGTCGCACACAGGGTTCCTACGAGCAGTACTTC.

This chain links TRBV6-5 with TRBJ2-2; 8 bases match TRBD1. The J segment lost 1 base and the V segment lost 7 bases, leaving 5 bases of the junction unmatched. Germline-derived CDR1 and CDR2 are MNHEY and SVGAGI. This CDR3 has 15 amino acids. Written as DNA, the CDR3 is TGTGCCAGCACTCTGGGACAGGAGAACACCGGGGAGCTGTTTTTT. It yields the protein CASTLGQENTGELFF.

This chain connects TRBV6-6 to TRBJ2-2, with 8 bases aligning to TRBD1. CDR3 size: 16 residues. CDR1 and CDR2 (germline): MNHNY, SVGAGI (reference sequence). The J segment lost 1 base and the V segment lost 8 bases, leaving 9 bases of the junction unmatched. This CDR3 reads CASLNQDRVNTGELFF. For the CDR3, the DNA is TGTGCCAGCCTTAACCAGGACAGGGTGAACACCGGGGAGCTGTTTTTT.

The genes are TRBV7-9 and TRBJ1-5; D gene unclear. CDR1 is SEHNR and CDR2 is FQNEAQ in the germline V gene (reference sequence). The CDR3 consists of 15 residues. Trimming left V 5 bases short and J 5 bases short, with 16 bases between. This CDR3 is CASSPDAGWDQPQHF. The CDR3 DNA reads TGTGCCAGCAGCCCCGACGCAGGTTGGGATCAGCCCCAGCATTTT.

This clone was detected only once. The CDR3: CASSLIGTGEETQYF. CDR3 nucleotides: TGCGCCAGCAGCTTGATTGGGACAGGGGAAGAGACCCAGTACTTC. The chain carries TRBV5-1 and TRBJ2-5; 10 bases agree with TRBD1. From germline, CDR1 is SGHRS and CDR2 YFSETQ. The length of the CDR3 is 15 residues. The ends lost 1 base at V and 3 bases at J; junction bases unmatched: 3.

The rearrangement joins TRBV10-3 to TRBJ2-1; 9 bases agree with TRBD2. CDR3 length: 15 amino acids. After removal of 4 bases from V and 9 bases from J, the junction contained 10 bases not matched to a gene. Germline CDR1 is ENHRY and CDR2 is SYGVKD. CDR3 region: CAISGLVGRGGEQFF. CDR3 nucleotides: TGTGCCATCAGTGGACTAGTTGGGCGGGGGGGTGAGCAGTTCTTC.

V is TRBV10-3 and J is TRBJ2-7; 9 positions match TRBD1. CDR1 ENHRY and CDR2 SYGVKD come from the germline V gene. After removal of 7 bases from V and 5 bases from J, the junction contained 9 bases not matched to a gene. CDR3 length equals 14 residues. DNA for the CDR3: TGTGCCATCACCACGGGACAGGGACCCCACGAGCAGTACTTC. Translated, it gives CAITTGQGPHEQYF.

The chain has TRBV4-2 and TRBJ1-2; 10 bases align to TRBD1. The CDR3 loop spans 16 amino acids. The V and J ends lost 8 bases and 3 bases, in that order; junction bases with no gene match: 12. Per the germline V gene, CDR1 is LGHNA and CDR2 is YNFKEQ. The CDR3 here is CASGPRDRGTDYGYTF. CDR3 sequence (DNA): TGTGCCAGCGGACCTAGGGACAGGGGAACAGACTATGGCTACACCTTC.

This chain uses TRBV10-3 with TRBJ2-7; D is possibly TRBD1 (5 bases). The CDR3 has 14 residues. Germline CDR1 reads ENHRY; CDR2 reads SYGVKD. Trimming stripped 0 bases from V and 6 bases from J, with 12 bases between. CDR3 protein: CAISESQEQGEQYF. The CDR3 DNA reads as TGTGCCATCAGTGAGTCCCAGGAGCAGGGCGAGCAGTACTTC.

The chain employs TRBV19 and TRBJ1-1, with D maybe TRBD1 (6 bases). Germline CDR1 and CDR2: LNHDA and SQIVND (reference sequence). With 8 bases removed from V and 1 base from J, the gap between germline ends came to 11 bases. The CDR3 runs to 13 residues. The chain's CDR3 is CASGRTANTEAFF. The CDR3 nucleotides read TGTGCCAGTGGTAGGACAGCGAACACTGAAGCTTTCTTT.

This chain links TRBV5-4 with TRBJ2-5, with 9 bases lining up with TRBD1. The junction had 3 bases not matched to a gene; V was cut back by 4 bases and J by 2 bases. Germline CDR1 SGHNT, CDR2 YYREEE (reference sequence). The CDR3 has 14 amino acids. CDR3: CASSPDRGQETQYF. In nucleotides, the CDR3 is TGTGCCAGCAGCCCGGACAGGGGACAAGAGACCCAGTACTTC.

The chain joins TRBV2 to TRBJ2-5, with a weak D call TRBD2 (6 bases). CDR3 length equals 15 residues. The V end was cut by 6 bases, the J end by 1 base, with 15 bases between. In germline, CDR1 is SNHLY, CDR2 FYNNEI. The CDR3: CASSRIPGGQETQYF. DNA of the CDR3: TGTGCCAGCAGCCGCATCCCCGGGGGCCAAGAGACCCAGTACTTC.

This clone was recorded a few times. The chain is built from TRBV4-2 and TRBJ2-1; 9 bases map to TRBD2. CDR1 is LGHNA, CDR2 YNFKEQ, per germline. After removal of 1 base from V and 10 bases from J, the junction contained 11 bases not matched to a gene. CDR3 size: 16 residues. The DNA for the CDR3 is TGTGCCAGCAGCCAAGTCCAGCGGCGGGGGGGCTTCGAGCAGTTCTTC. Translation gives CASSQVQRRGGFEQFF.

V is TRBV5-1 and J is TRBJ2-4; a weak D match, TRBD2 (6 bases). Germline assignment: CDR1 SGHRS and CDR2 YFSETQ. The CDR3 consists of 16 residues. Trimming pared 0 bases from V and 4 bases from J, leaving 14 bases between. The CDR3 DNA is TGCGCCAGCAGCTTGGATCGGCGGGACGTGAAAAACATTCAGTACTTC. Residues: CASSLDRRDVKNIQYF. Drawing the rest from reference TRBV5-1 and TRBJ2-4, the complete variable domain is KAGVTQTPRYLIKTRGQQVTLSCSPISGHRSVSWYQQTPGQGLQFLFEYFSETQRNKGNFPGRFSGRQFSNSRSEMNVSTLELGDSALYLCASSLDRRDVKNIQYFGAGTRLSVL.

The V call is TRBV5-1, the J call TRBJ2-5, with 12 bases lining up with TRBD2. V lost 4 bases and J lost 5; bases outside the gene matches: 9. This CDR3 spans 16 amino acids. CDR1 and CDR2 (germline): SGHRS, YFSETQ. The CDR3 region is CASSPPSGGAGETQYF. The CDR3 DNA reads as TGCGCCAGCAGCCCACCTAGCGGGGGGGCCGGGGAGACCCAGTACTTC.

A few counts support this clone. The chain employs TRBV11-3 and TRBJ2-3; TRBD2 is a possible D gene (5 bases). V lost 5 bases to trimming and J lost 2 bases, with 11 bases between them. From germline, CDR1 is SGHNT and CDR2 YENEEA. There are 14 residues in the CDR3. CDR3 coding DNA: TGTGCCAGCAGCCCCACAGCGGCCACAGATACGCAGTATTTT. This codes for CASSPTAATDTQYF.

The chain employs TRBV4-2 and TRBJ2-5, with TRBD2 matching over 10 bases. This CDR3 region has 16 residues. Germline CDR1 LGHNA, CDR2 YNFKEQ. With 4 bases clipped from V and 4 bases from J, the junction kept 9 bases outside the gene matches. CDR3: CASSPRSGGVGETQYF. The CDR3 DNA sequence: TGTGCCAGCAGCCCCAGAAGCGGGGGGGTAGGAGAGACCCAGTACTTC.

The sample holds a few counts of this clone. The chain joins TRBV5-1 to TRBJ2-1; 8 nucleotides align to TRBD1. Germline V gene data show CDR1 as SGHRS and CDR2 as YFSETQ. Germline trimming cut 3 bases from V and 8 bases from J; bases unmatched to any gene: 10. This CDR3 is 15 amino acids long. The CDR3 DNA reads TGCGCCAGCAGCTCTCTACGGACAGGGACGGATGAGCAGTTCTTC. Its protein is CASSSLRTGTDEQFF.

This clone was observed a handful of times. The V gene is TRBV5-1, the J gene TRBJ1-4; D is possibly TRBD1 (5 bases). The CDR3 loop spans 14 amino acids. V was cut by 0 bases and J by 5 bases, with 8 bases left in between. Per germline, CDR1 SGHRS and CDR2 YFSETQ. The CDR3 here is CASSLVGVNEKLFF. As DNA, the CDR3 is TGCGCCAGCAGCTTGGTAGGGGTGAATGAAAAACTGTTTTTT.

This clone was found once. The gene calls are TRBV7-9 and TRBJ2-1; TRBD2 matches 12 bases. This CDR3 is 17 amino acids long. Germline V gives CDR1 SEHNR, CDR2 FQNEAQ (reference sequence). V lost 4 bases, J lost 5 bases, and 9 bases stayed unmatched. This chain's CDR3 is CASSSTSGRSLHNEQFF. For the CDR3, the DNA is TGTGCCAGCAGCTCTACTAGCGGGAGGTCTCTACACAATGAGCAGTTCTTC.

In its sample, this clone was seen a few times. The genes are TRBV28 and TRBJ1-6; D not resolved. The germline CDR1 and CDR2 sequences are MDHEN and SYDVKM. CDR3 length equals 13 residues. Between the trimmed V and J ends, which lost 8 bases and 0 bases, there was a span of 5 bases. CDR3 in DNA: TGTGCCAGCTGGAGCTCCTATAATTCACCCCTCCACTTT. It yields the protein CASWSSYNSPLHF.

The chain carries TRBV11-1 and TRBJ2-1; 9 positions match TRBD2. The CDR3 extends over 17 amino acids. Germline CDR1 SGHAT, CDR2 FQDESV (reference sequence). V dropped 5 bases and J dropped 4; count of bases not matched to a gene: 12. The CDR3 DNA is TGTGCCAGCAGCCCCTACCCGGGGCTAGCGGGGTACAATGAGCAGTTCTTC. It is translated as CASSPYPGLAGYNEQFF.